This TCR beta chain originates from a study of graft-versus-host responses after intestinal transplantation. Study background: Recipients across the board were started on anti-thymocyte globulin induction, then kept on tacrolimus and steroids for two to three years.

Note on this clone: The antigen is unknown. A far larger clone is a single base away, which makes a read error likely.

This CDR3 spans 13 amino acids. V was pared by 5 bases and J by 3 bases, with 7 bases between. The V gene's germline CDR1 is MNHEY and CDR2 SVGAGI. Study results and caveats: Investigators detected GvH clones in recipient marrow, with some emerging earlier in ileum or blood. In patients with graft-donor T cell macrochimerism, allograft graft-versus-host to host-versus-graft clonal ratios were high. Maximum circulating GvH clone levels tracked with early post-transplant HvG decreases.

TCRdb's copy holds only in-frame clones and misses some; the assay was immunoSEQ multiplex PCR. Of approximately 78,000 clones detected, roughly 87% appear once; the ten largest clones hold around 8%. The clonotype comes from a human donor who was the organ donor for an intestinal transplant. The chain employs TRBV6-5 and TRBJ2-2; no clear D gene. The source material was unstimulated CD8+ T cells sorted from spleen or lymph node cells, sampled before transplant. CDR3 amino acids: CASSERDTGELFF. DNA of the CDR3: TGTGCCAGCAGTGAAAGGGACACCGGGGAGCTGTTTTTT.